Each of the 10 T cell receptor beta chains below was sequenced from the same sample in a study of blood T cell repertoires in COVID-19. Assay used: immunoSEQ multiplex PCR; TCRdb lists only in-frame clones, some missing. The sample consists of a few hundred thousand clones, almost 90% of them appearing once. Sequenced input: PBMCs or T cells enriched from blood (not recorded which). The origin of the receptors is a woman aged 25 to 45 who had been exposed to COVID-19.

The chain carries TRBV6-5 and TRBJ2-5; 9 nucleotides align to TRBD1. The V gene end was trimmed by 5 bases and the J gene end by 4 bases; junction bases not matched to a gene: 5. Germline V gene sequence: CDR1 MNHEY, CDR2 SVGAGI. This CDR3 contains 14 residues. The CDR3 reads CASSNRGLVETQYF. Written as DNA, the CDR3 is TGTGCCAGCAGTAACAGGGGGCTCGTAGAGACCCAGTACTTC.

This clone came up once. The V call is TRBV3-1 (or the pseudogene TRBV3-2), the J call TRBJ1-6, with 7 bases fitting TRBD1. The CDR3 runs to 16 residues. Germline assignment: CDR1 LGHDT and CDR2 YNNKEL (reference sequence). Trimming took 1 base from V and 3 from J; bases not matched to a gene: 3. The CDR3 reads CASSQVGQDYNSPLHF. The CDR3 DNA reads TGTGCCAGCAGCCAAGTAGGACAGGACTATAATTCACCCCTCCACTTT.

The V and J genes are TRBV3-1 (or the pseudogene TRBV3-2) and TRBJ1-5; TRBD1 aligns across 7 bases. Germline V gives CDR1 LGHDT, CDR2 YNNKEL (reference sequence). This CDR3 has 15 amino acids. Unmatched junction bases numbered 5, after V lost 6 bases and J lost 0 bases. In nucleotides, the CDR3 is TGTGCCAGCAGTTTCGGGACAGCTAGCAATCAGCCCCAGCATTTT. Translating gives CASSFGTASNQPQHF.

In this sample, this clone turned up a few times. This chain connects TRBV30 to TRBJ2-5; 7 bases agree with TRBD1. V lost 2 bases and J lost 2; bases outside the gene matches: 11. The CDR3 totals 16 residues. Germline V gene sequence: CDR1 GTSNPN, CDR2 SVGIG (reference sequence). The CDR3 protein is CAWSPTGTVLQETQYF. In nucleotides, the CDR3 is TGTGCCTGGAGTCCGACCGGGACAGTATTACAAGAGACCCAGTACTTC.

This clone was counted between two and nine times. This chain joins TRBV5-1 and TRBJ2-1; D is unclear. Trimming stripped 5 bases from V and 7 bases from J, with 16 bases between. The CDR3 loop spans 14 amino acids. Germline values: CDR1 SGHRS, CDR2 YFSETQ. CDR3 DNA sequence: TGCGCCAGCAGACCACCAGATAGCCGTAATGAGCAGTTCTTC. It is translated as CASRPPDSRNEQFF.

The chain couples TRBV7-9 to TRBJ2-3; tentative D call: TRBD1 (5 bases). Germline lookup yields CDR1 SEHNR and CDR2 FQNEAQ (reference sequence). Trimming took 3 bases from V and 6 from J, leaving 13 bases between them. The length of the CDR3 is 14 residues. The chain's CDR3 is CASSLWGPPDTQYF. The CDR3 DNA reads TGTGCCAGCAGCTTGTGGGGCCCCCCGGATACGCAGTATTTT.

This chain uses TRBV28 with TRBJ2-7; D might be TRBD1 (6 bases). Germline V gene data show CDR1 as MDHEN and CDR2 as SYDVKM. Between the trimmed V and J ends, which lost 6 bases and 2 bases, there was a span of 11 bases. CDR3 length: 13 amino acids. CDR3 residues: CASRRTETYEQYF. For the CDR3, the DNA is TGTGCCAGCAGACGGACAGAGACCTACGAGCAGTACTTC.

The chain is built from TRBV19 and TRBJ2-2, with TRBD1 as a possible D gene (5 bases). The CDR3 has 13 residues. Trimming removed 4 bases from V and 6 bases from J, with 9 bases in between. Germline V gene data show CDR1 as LNHDA and CDR2 as SQIVND (reference sequence). CDR3 protein: CASSTLGAGELFF. The CDR3 region has the DNA TGTGCCAGTAGTACCCTAGGGGCCGGGGAGCTGTTTTTT.

V usage is TRBV19 and J usage is TRBJ2-1; weak D call: TRBD1 (6 bases). V was shortened by 1 base and J by 2 bases, with 12 bases between the two germline ends. Germline CDR1 and CDR2: LNHDA and SQIVND (reference sequence). The CDR3 has 16 residues. The CDR3, as DNA: TGTGCCAGTAGTATAGCCCAGACAGGCCCCTACAATGAGCAGTTCTTC. Its protein product is CASSIAQTGPYNEQFF.

The chain recombines TRBV2 with TRBJ2-3; tentative D call: TRBD1 (5 bases). The germline V and J ends were trimmed by 2 bases and 0 bases, with 9 bases remaining between them. Per germline, CDR1 SNHLY and CDR2 FYNNEI. This CDR3 region has 15 residues. The CDR3 bases are TGTGCCAGCAGTGAATTTACAGGAAGCACAGATACGCAGTATTTT. Residues: CASSEFTGSTDTQYF.